These 25 T cell receptor beta chains originate from one sample sequenced in a study of response to subunit inactivated influenza vaccine. One entry per CDR3 protein results from TCRdb running MiXCR on the RT-PCR reads. The sample lists about 700,000 distinct CDR3 sequences, over 11% seen once, with approximately 7% in the top ten. This specimen consisted of PBMCs from blood, obtained 14 to 15 days before vaccination. The origin of the receptors is a man in his fifties or sixties who received an inactivated influenza vaccine.

The genes are TRBV24-1 and TRBJ2-5, with TRBD2 identical over 11 bases. The CDR3 consists of 16 residues. Germline V gene lookup returns CDR1 KGHDR and CDR2 SFDVKD. J lost 5 bases, V lost 4 bases, and 8 bases had no gene match. Here the CDR3 reads CATSDLLAGDVETQYF. CDR3 bases: TGTGCCACCAGTGACTTACTAGCGGGAGATGTGGAGACCCAGTACTTC.

Only a few counts were recorded for this clonotype. The chain links TRBV5-1 to TRBJ2-7, with D possibly matching TRBD2 (5 bases). The CDR3 sequence is 14 residues long. Germline CDR1 reads SGHRS; CDR2 reads YFSETQ. V shed 1 base and J shed 5 bases, with 13 bases lying between them. CDR3 coding DNA: TGCGCCAGCAGCTTGTGGGTAGGGAGCCACGAGCAGTACTTC. Residues: CASSLWVGSHEQYF.

This clonotype came up many times. V usage is TRBV20-1 and J usage is TRBJ1-2; tentative D call: TRBD1 (6 bases). The CDR3 runs 12 residues. V lost 5 bases and J 5 bases, leaving 12 bases between the germline ends. Germline V gene lookup returns CDR1 DFQATT and CDR2 SNEGSKA (reference sequence). The CDR3 region is CSAAGDWYGYTF. The CDR3 nucleotides read TGCAGTGCTGCAGGGGATTGGTATGGCTACACCTTC.

The chain uses TRBV5-1 and TRBJ1-4; maybe TRBD1 (5 bases). The ends were cut back, 8 bases at V and 7 bases at J, with 12 bases in the middle. This CDR3 has 12 amino acids. Germline loops: CDR1 SGHRS, CDR2 YFSETQ. CDR3 DNA: TGCGCCAGGGACGTGGGGGGTGAAAAACTGTTTTTT. It is translated as CARDVGGEKLFF.

This clonotype was seen a handful of times. The V call is TRBV7-9, the J call TRBJ2-5, with a weak D call TRBD1 (5 bases). The CDR3 runs 15 residues. Per the germline V gene, CDR1 is SEHNR and CDR2 is FQNEAQ (reference sequence). V was trimmed by 5 bases and J by 0 bases, leaving 13 bases between them. Here the CDR3 DNA reads TGTGCCAGCAGCCCCACCTTAGGGGACCAAGAGACCCAGTACTTC. The encoded protein is CASSPTLGDQETQYF.

The gene calls are TRBV12-3 or TRBV12-4 and TRBJ2-5, with unresolved D. CDR3 size: 14 residues. V was shortened by 6 bases and J by 2 bases, with 13 bases between the two germline ends. The CDR3 nucleotides are TGTGCCAGCAGCCCCTGGGGATTTCAAGAGACCCAGTACTTC. Translated: CASSPWGFQETQYF.

This clonotype was counted only a few times. V usage is TRBV5-4 and J usage is TRBJ2-2, with D unresolved. The CDR3 is 15 residues long. Trimming left V 1 base short and J 0 bases short, with 7 bases between. Germline CDR1 SGHNT, CDR2 YYREEE (reference sequence). The CDR3 is CASSLPSTNTGELFF. For the CDR3, the DNA is TGTGCCAGCAGCTTGCCTTCCACGAACACCGGGGAGCTGTTTTTT. Combining the CDR3 with reference TRBV5-4 and TRBJ2-2 gives the whole variable domain ETGVTQSPTHLIKTRGQQVTLRCSSQSGHNTVSWYQQALGQGPQFIFQYYREEENGRGNFPPRFSGLQFPNYSSELNVNALELDDSALYLCASSLPSTNTGELFFGEGSRLTVL.

The V call is TRBV12-3 or TRBV12-4, the J call TRBJ1-2, with 12 bases matching TRBD1. The V and J ends lost 6 bases and 10 bases, in that order; junction bases with no gene match: 12. The CDR3 has 15 amino acids. This CDR3 reads CASSQGTGGAFDYTF. In DNA form, the CDR3 reads TGTGCCAGCAGCCAAGGGACAGGGGGCGCCTTTGACTACACCTTC.

This clonotype has only a few counts. The chain combines TRBV4-3 with TRBJ2-4; the D call may be TRBD1 or TRBD2 (5 bases each). The CDR3 has 14 amino acids. V was cut by 3 bases and J by 0 bases, with 6 bases left in between. Germline loops: CDR1 LGHNA, CDR2 YSLEER. CDR3 nucleotides: TGCGCCAGCAGCCAGGGGACAGCCAAAAACATTCAGTACTTC. This encodes CASSQGTAKNIQYF.

The sample holds a few counts of this clonotype. The gene calls are TRBV10-3 and TRBJ2-1; tentatively, D is TRBD2 (7 bases). From germline, CDR1 is ENHRY and CDR2 SYGVKD. V was clipped by 10 bases and J by 7 bases, with 17 bases between them. The CDR3 consists of 13 residues. The CDR3 DNA follows: TGTGCCACAGGGGACACTAGCGATAATGAGCAGTTCTTC. This codes for CATGDTSDNEQFF.

The V call is TRBV30, the J call TRBJ2-5; TRBD2 matches 7 bases. CDR1 and CDR2 from the germline V gene are GTSNPN and SVGIG (reference sequence). The CDR3 sequence is 15 residues long. The ends lost 2 bases at V and 13 bases at J; junction bases unmatched: 19. The CDR3 sequence: CAWSFIGPGLTSPYF. CDR3 DNA: TGTGCCTGGAGTTTCATTGGACCGGGACTAACAAGCCCGTACTTC.

This chain links TRBV20-1 with TRBJ2-1; D is ambiguous. CDR3 size: 12 residues. Germline CDR1 is DFQATT and CDR2 is SNEGSKA (reference sequence). V was clipped by 5 bases and J by 7 bases, with 12 bases between them. CDR3 sequence: CSAPVVGNEQFF. CDR3 DNA sequence: TGCAGTGCTCCCGTAGTGGGGAATGAGCAGTTCTTC.

This clonotype was seen many times. The rearrangement uses TRBV29-1 and TRBJ2-2; TRBD1 matches 9 bases. V trimming: 4 bases; J trimming: 9 bases; junction bases outside the gene matches: 3. CDR3 length: 12 residues. CDR1 and CDR2 (germline): SQVTM, ANQGSEA. CDR3 region: CSVVTGGRELFF. The CDR3 nucleotides read TGCAGCGTTGTAACAGGGGGCCGGGAGCTGTTTTTT.

The CDR3 region has the DNA TGCAGTGCTAGGTCAGGGGGATGGGAAGAGACCCAGTACTTC. Residues: CSARSGGWEETQYF. The chain uses TRBV20-1 and TRBJ2-5, with 7 nucleotides matching TRBD1. This CDR3 has 14 amino acids. Germline V CDR1 and CDR2: DFQATT, SNEGSKA (reference sequence). Germline trimming cut 3 bases from V and 3 bases from J; bases unmatched to any gene: 7.

The rearrangement links TRBV18 to TRBJ1-1; tentatively, D is TRBD1 (5 bases). With 2 bases removed from V and 3 bases from J, the gap between germline ends came to 13 bases. The CDR3 loop spans 15 amino acids. The germline V gene has CDR1 KGHSH and CDR2 LQKENI. CDR3 sequence (DNA): TGTGCCAGCTCACCAACCGACGGGGGTTACACTGAAGCTTTCTTT. Its translation is CASSPTDGGYTEAFF.

This clonotype was seen ten or more times. CDR3 DNA sequence: TGTGCCAGCAGCGCTGACCGCACCTACGAGCAGTACTTC. Amino acid sequence: CASSADRTYEQYF. The chain is built from TRBV7-9 and TRBJ2-7; no reliable D call. Germline V gene data show CDR1 as SEHNR and CDR2 as FQNEAQ (reference sequence). The CDR3 consists of 13 residues. V lost 5 bases and J 2 bases, leaving 10 bases between the germline ends.

The sample holds a few counts of this clonotype. The rearrangement uses TRBV27 and TRBJ2-2, with unresolved D. The germline gives CDR1 MNHEY, CDR2 SMNVEV (reference sequence). This CDR3 comprises 11 residues. The V end was cut by 8 bases, the J end by 8 bases, with 9 bases between. Written as DNA, the CDR3 is TGTGCCAGCGGTGTATATGGGGAGCTGTTTTTT. Translation: CASGVYGELFF.

The J gene is TRBJ2-1, the V gene TRBV29-1, with TRBD2 as a possible D gene (5 bases). The germline V and J ends were trimmed by 5 bases and 9 bases, with 11 bases remaining between them. CDR3 length: 11 amino acids. Per germline, CDR1 SQVTM and CDR2 ANQGSEA. The CDR3 protein is CSVRPSGEQFF. The DNA of the CDR3 is TGCAGCGTTCGTCCAAGCGGTGAGCAGTTCTTC.

This rearrangement joins TRBV2 to TRBJ2-3, with D perhaps being TRBD1 or TRBD2 (5 bases each). V was trimmed by 4 bases and J by 0 bases, leaving 14 bases between them. Germline V gene data show CDR1 as SNHLY and CDR2 as FYNNEI. CDR3 length equals 16 residues. The CDR3 DNA sequence: TGTGCCAGCAGTGGGATAGGACGGGACAGCACAGATACGCAGTATTTT. Protein: CASSGIGRDSTDTQYF.

This clonotype was seen only a few times. The gene calls are TRBV20-1 and TRBJ2-3; 7 bases agree with TRBD2. This CDR3 comprises 13 residues. The trim removed 6 bases at V and 4 bases at J, leaving 7 bases unmatched. Germline V gene sequence: CDR1 DFQATT, CDR2 SNEGSKA (reference sequence). The CDR3 DNA reads TGCAGTGCGACACCCGCGGGAGCAGATACGCAGTATTTT. It encodes CSATPAGADTQYF.

The rearrangement links TRBV7-6 to TRBJ2-1, with 9 bases that match TRBD2. Germline CDR1 SGHVS, CDR2 FNYEAQ. This CDR3 spans 20 amino acids. After removal of 1 base from V and 0 bases from J, the junction contained 13 bases not matched to a gene. CDR3 sequence: CASSLGARGRGGRSYNEQFF. The CDR3 coding sequence is TGTGCCAGCAGCTTAGGGGCCCGAGGGCGGGGGGGACGCTCCTACAATGAGCAGTTCTTC.

This clonotype was seen more than once but under ten times. The CDR3 nucleotides are TGTGCCAGCTCACCACCTCCGGTCCAATACCAAGAGACCCAGTACTTC. Translation: CASSPPPVQYQETQYF. This sequence joins TRBV18 and TRBJ2-5, with unresolved D. The CDR3 consists of 16 residues. Looked up from germline, CDR1 is KGHSH and CDR2 is LQKENI. Trimming removed 0 bases from V and 0 bases from J, with 11 bases in between.

This clonotype has a handful of counts. The chain employs TRBV7-2 and TRBJ2-1, with 9 nucleotides matching TRBD2. This CDR3 comprises 15 residues. V shed 1 base, J shed 10 bases, and the junction held 8 bases outside the gene matches. Looked up from germline, CDR1 is SGHTA and CDR2 is FQGNSA. CDR3 nucleotides: TGTGCCAGCAGCTTAGATAGCGGGAGAATTGACGAGCAGTTCTTC. This encodes CASSLDSGRIDEQFF.

This clonotype was counted a few times. The chain carries TRBV20-1 and TRBJ1-6; possible D gene TRBD1, 5 bases. Germline V lookup: CDR1 DFQATT, CDR2 SNEGSKA (reference sequence). The germline V and J ends were trimmed by 0 bases and 9 bases, with 12 bases remaining between them. The CDR3 is 14 amino acids. The DNA of the CDR3 is TGCAGTGCTAGAGATTTCCAGGGAGGTTCACCCCTCCACTTT. Amino acids: CSARDFQGGSPLHF.

Of note for this clonotype: The junction departs from germline at one end; a sequencing error may be responsible. The chain recombines TRBV3-1 with TRBJ2-2; 11 bases map to TRBD2. Germline V gene lookup returns CDR1 LGHDT and CDR2 YNNKEL (reference sequence). The CDR3 has 19 residues. CDR3 region: CACSQDLISGRGNTGELFF. The CDR3 bases are TGTGCCTGCAGCCAAGACCTCATTAGCGGGAGGGGGAACACCGGGGAGCTGTTTTTT.